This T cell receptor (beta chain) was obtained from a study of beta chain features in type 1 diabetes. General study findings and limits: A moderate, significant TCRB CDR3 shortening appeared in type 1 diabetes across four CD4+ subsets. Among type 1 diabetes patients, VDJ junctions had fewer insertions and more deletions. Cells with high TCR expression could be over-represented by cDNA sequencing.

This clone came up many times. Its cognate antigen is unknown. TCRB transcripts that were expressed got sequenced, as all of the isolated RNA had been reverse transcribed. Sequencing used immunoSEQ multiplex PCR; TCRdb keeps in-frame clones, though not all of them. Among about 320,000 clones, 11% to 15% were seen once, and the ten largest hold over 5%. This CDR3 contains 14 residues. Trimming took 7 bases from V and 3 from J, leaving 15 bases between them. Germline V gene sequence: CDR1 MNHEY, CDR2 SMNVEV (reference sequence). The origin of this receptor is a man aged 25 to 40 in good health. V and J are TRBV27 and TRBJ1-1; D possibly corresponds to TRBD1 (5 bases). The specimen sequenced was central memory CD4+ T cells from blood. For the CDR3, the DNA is TGTGCCAGCATATCACTGGGGGGGGACACTGAAGCTTTCTTT. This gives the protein CASISLGGDTEAFF.